This is a list of T cell receptor beta chains from one sample in a study of blood T cell repertoires in COVID-19. Measured with immunoSEQ multiplex PCR; TCRdb has only the in-frame clones, and not every one. The data contain about 200,000 clones, around 86% of them seen just once; the ten biggest clones take up approximately 5%. Sequencing was carried out using peripheral blood. The receptors come from a human donor in a cohort sampled during active COVID-19. CDR3s include the opening cysteine and the closing phenylalanine or tryptophan.

v_gene	CDR3aa
TRBV27	CASSLRLRQGNILSGANVLTF
TRBV7-3	CASSLNGRGLNEKLFF
TRBV19	CASSIRIDRRNTEAFF
TRBV30	CAWTPGASSYNEQFF
TRBV11-2	CASSLVPLGAASGYTF
TRBV24-1	CATSARLSGSNQPQHF
TRBV28	CASSLGRGLGEQYF
TRBV4-2	CASSLRDRSTDTQYF
TRBV30	CAWSVSPLRDRGEEQYF
TRBV30	CAWSVPSGRFYEQYF
TRBV11-2	CASSLTGKYGYTF
TRBV7-3	CASSSQGTANEQFF
TRBV23-1	CASSPRDSINGYTF
TRBV28	CASIAGVPYEQYF
TRBV5-6	CASSSETDDNYGYTF
TRBV7-6	CASSRGQPVQETQYF
TRBV5-1	CASSRGEIPYGYTF
TRBV7-2	CASSLRAGELYEQYF
TRBV5-1	CASSPVAGGGNEQFF
TRBV7-2	CASSPAESRTDTQYF
TRBV29-1	CSASGTVNTEAFF
TRBV5-4	CASSFTLAGVVEQYF
TRBV7-2	CASSPGTQGYGYTF
TRBV30	CAWSPRGEEKLFF
TRBV7-9	CASSLGTGFEQPQHF
TRBV5-6	CASSRGPEQYF
TRBV6-2/TRBV6-3	CASSHAGVAAPYEQYF
TRBV3-1/TRBV3-2	CASSGQGAGRETQYF
TRBV11-2	CASSLGTRGHEQFF
TRBV14	CASSHVGTGSYEQYF
TRBV9	CASKGYDNYGYTF
TRBV28	CASSPLAESSYEQYF
TRBV19	CASSLNRGKRYEQYF
TRBV28	CASSHGGAPANYGYTF
TRBV15	CATSSVTAGFYGYTF
TRBV30	CAWSLQGLSYNEQFF
TRBV3-1/TRBV3-2	CAARAGGTPLGEQYF
TRBV3-1/TRBV3-2	CASSPRDRAYNYGYTF
TRBV7-8	CASSQRLAVSKGNEQFF
TRBV7-9	CASSPDAVEANYGYTF
TRBV5-1	CASSLGRTSGSTDTQYF
TRBV9	CASSDGTVYNSPLHF
TRBV19	CASSISEASGRPYNEQFF
TRBV11-2	CASRKQASSGNTIYF
TRBV5-4	CASSLEGGAVETQYF
TRBV6-5	CASRQGSLTGELFF
TRBV19	CASARTNSGNTIYF
TRBV7-3	CASSFTGVSQPQHF
TRBV3-1/TRBV3-2	CASSQGTSTAETQYF
TRBV27	CASSARGTQYF
TRBV4-1	CASSQTRTRGPNYGYTF
TRBV6-6	CASSLRQGRTTDTQYF
TRBV5-4	CASSFRTSRFTAQYF